The T cell receptor beta chain under discussion was sequenced for a study of CD8 T cells in ankylosing spondylitis. Broader study findings: Reactive arthritis synovial fluid and blood previously showed some of these motif variants. The clones that were linked to disease were reported to be significantly enriched in matched synovial fluid samples from ankylosing spondylitis patients.

Details on this clonotype: What it binds is not known.

CDR1 and CDR2 from the germline V gene are MNHEY and SMNVEV (reference sequence). The CDR3 has 13 residues. V gave up 6 bases and J gave up 4 bases, with 12 bases separating them. TCRdb reanalysed the 5' RACE reads using MiXCR and keeps one entry per CDR3 protein. Of approximately 150,000 distinct CDR3 sequences listed, around 42% are singletons. This chain links TRBV27 with TRBJ1-1; possibly TRBD1 for D (6 bases). Sequencing was done on a sample of synovial fluid, either unsorted or a sorted T cell fraction (not recorded which). This TCR came from a male donor with ankylosing spondylitis. This chain's CDR3 is CASSPRGATEAFF. CDR3 bases: TGTGCCAGCAGCCCAAGGGGGGCCACTGAAGCTTTCTTT.